The 16 T cell receptor beta chains listed next were all sequenced from one sample in a study of blood T cell repertoires in COVID-19 (dated by TCRdb to about 2020). Library preparation used the immunoSEQ multiplex PCR assay. Drawn from immuneACCESS, this table holds only the in-frame rearrangements with V and J called that TCRdb kept. Clones are partly lost; checked studies trace under half to an unresolved V gene and leave the rest unexplained. The sample table holds some 270,000 clones, of which about 87% were seen once. Jointly, the top ten make up 4.1% of the sample. Material for sequencing was PBMCs or T cells enriched from blood (not recorded which). All receptors come from a woman aged 25 to 39 with acute COVID-19.

The gene calls are TRBV19 and TRBJ2-1; 10 bases align to TRBD2. V dropped 7 bases and J dropped 4; count of bases not matched to a gene: 7. Germline lookup yields CDR1 LNHDA and CDR2 SQIVND (reference sequence). The CDR3 runs 15 residues. The CDR3 reads CASTPIAGGYNEQFF. CDR3 in DNA: TGTGCCAGTACCCCCATAGCGGGAGGTTACAATGAGCAGTTCTTC.

This chain connects TRBV7-9 to TRBJ2-7; perhaps TRBD1 as D (6 bases). The CDR3 contains 12 residues. Between the trimmed V and J ends, which lost 2 bases and 6 bases, there was a span of 8 bases. Germline CDR1 and CDR2: SEHNR and FQNEAQ (reference sequence). CDR3 nucleotides: TGTGCCAGCAGCTTATTCAGGGGCGAGCAGTACTTC. This codes for CASSLFRGEQYF.

In this sample, this clone turned up once. The chain joins TRBV19 to TRBJ2-7; the match to TRBD1 covers 8 bases. Losses at the gene ends were 9 bases for V and 2 bases for J; bases not matched to a gene: 18. This CDR3 has 17 amino acids. Germline V lookup: CDR1 LNHDA, CDR2 SQIVND (reference sequence). CDR3 in amino acids: CASRQSYGTGNPYEQYF. The DNA of the CDR3 is TGTGCCAGCCGCCAATCATATGGGACAGGTAATCCCTACGAGCAGTACTTC.

The chain carries TRBV27 and TRBJ2-3; 9 bases match TRBD1. The ends lost 2 bases at V and 7 bases at J; junction bases unmatched: 4. Germline V lookup: CDR1 MNHEY, CDR2 SMNVEV (reference sequence). CDR3 length: 14 amino acids. The DNA for the CDR3 is TGTGCCAGCAGTTTAAACAGGGGGCTGTATACGCAGTATTTT. This gives the protein CASSLNRGLYTQYF.

The chain joins TRBV28 to TRBJ2-7; 7 positions agree with TRBD2. The J segment lost 4 bases and the V segment lost 7 bases, leaving 13 bases of the junction unmatched. Germline values: CDR1 MDHEN, CDR2 SYDVKM. This CDR3 contains 15 residues. CDR3 nucleotide sequence: TGTGCCAGCAAACCCATACCTAGCGGACTATACGAGCAGTACTTC. Translating gives CASKPIPSGLYEQYF.

The chain recombines TRBV6-5 with TRBJ1-6; unclear D gene. The CDR3 loop spans 12 amino acids. CDR1 MNHEY and CDR2 SVGAGI come from the germline V gene. Deletions cut 10 bases from V and 7 bases from J, with 11 bases between. CDR3 sequence: CATALPNSPLHF. CDR3 sequence (DNA): TGTGCCACCGCGCTTCCGAATTCACCCCTCCACTTT.

This sequence joins TRBV10-2 and TRBJ2-7, with D perhaps TRBD2 (6 bases). The germline V and J ends were trimmed by 0 bases and 2 bases, with 17 bases remaining between them. The CDR3 consists of 17 residues. Germline CDR1 is WSHSY and CDR2 is SAAADI. The CDR3 nucleotides read TGCGCCAGCAGTGAGTCCGGGGGTGGAGGTGTCGCCTACGAGCAGTACTTC. Amino acids: CASSESGGGGVAYEQYF.

The chain recombines TRBV19 with TRBJ2-7; 8 nucleotides match TRBD2. Looked up from germline, CDR1 is LNHDA and CDR2 is SQIVND (reference sequence). The V gene end was trimmed by 5 bases and the J gene end by 2 bases; junction bases not matched to a gene: 8. CDR3 length: 15 amino acids. The CDR3 nucleotides read TGTGCCAGTAGTTACTTAGCGGGACACGCCTACGAGCAGTACTTC. This translates into CASSYLAGHAYEQYF. The variable domain in full, with the rest retrieved from reference TRBV19 and TRBJ2-7, is DGGITQSPKYLFRKEGQNVTLSCEQNLNHDAMYWYRQDPGQGLRLIYYSQIVNDFQKGDIAEGYSVSREKKESFPLTVTSAQKNPTAFYLCASSYLAGHAYEQYFGPGTRLTVT.

There are a few counts of this clone. This rearrangement joins TRBV28 to TRBJ1-1, with D uncertain. V was trimmed by 7 bases and J by 0 bases, leaving 12 bases between them. The CDR3 has 14 residues. The germline CDR1 and CDR2 sequences are MDHEN and SYDVKM. CDR3 DNA sequence: TGTGCCAGCACCCTATCGAGTTTGAACACTGAAGCTTTCTTT. It codes for CASTLSSLNTEAFF.

This clone was seen only once. This same CDR3 is encoded by further DNA sequences in the sample. This chain uses TRBV4-1 with TRBJ2-7, with 10 bases aligning to TRBD1. The CDR3 length is 17 residues. CDR1 is MGHRA, CDR2 YSYEKL, per germline. Trimming took 1 base from V and 1 from J; bases not matched to a gene: 7. CDR3 sequence: CASSQVTGTGDSYEQYF. The DNA for the CDR3 is TGCGCCAGCAGCCAAGTTACCGGGACAGGGGATTCCTACGAGCAGTACTTC.

This clone was seen just once. The chain couples TRBV19 to TRBJ2-7; 10 bases agree with TRBD1. Looked up from germline, CDR1 is LNHDA and CDR2 is SQIVND (reference sequence). J gave up 7 bases and V 6 bases, and 6 bases lay outside the gene matches. This CDR3 is built from 13 residues. Written as DNA, the CDR3 is TGTGCCAGTAGGCCGGGACAGGGGAGGGAGCAGTACTTC. It yields the protein CASRPGQGREQYF. The entire variable domain, with the rest obtained from reference TRBV19 and TRBJ2-7, is as follows: DGGITQSPKYLFRKEGQNVTLSCEQNLNHDAMYWYRQDPGQGLRLIYYSQIVNDFQKGDIAEGYSVSREKKESFPLTVTSAQKNPTAFYLCASRPGQGREQYFGPGTRLTVT.

V usage is TRBV2 and J usage is TRBJ2-1, with 7 bases that match TRBD1. CDR1 and CDR2 (germline): SNHLY, FYNNEI. J gave up 7 bases and V 8 bases, and 8 bases lay outside the gene matches. The length of the CDR3 is 13 residues. The CDR3 loop reads CASQTGLNNEQFF. The CDR3 DNA follows: TGTGCCAGCCAGACAGGGTTGAATAATGAGCAGTTCTTC.

The chain joins TRBV7-2 to TRBJ2-7; TRBD2 aligns across 14 bases. The V gene's germline CDR1 is SGHTA and CDR2 FQGNSA. After removal of 5 bases from V and 12 bases from J, the junction contained 9 bases not matched to a gene. This CDR3 has 14 amino acids. In DNA, the CDR3 is TGTGCCAGCAGCCTGGGACTAGCGGGAGATTTTCGGTACTTC. Protein product: CASSLGLAGDFRYF.

The chain recombines TRBV4-2 with TRBJ2-1, with D uncertain. The CDR3 totals 13 residues. CDR1 and CDR2 from the germline V gene are LGHNA and YNFKEQ. The V and J ends lost 8 bases and 2 bases respectively, with 10 bases between them. The CDR3 DNA follows: TGTGCCAGCGCGGCGGAGACCTACAATGAGCAGTTCTTC. Its protein product is CASAAETYNEQFF.

The chain uses TRBV9 and TRBJ1-6; D is uncertain. The CDR3 totals 16 residues. The germline V gene has CDR1 SGDLS and CDR2 YYNGEE. V lost 0 bases and J lost 1, with 8 bases in between. The CDR3 coding sequence is TGTGCCAGCAGCGTAGACGCGGGTTCCTATAATTCACCCCTCCACTTT. It codes for CASSVDAGSYNSPLHF.

This clone was seen a handful of times. The rearrangement uses TRBV28 and TRBJ2-2, with 7 bases aligning to TRBD1. V was pared by 6 bases and J by 4 bases, with 11 bases of the junction left unmatched. Germline values: CDR1 MDHEN, CDR2 SYDVKM. The CDR3 loop spans 16 amino acids. CDR3 region: CASSNGQAPGTGELFF. CDR3 DNA: TGTGCCAGCAGCAATGGACAGGCCCCGGGCACCGGGGAGCTGTTTTTT.